The source of this TCR beta chain is a study of T cell responses to AZD1222 COVID-19 vaccine. Clones were read by immunoSEQ multiplex PCR, and TCRdb kept only the in-frame ones, dropping some. The profile shows about 270,000 clones, almost 95% of them singletons. Trimming pared 5 bases from V and 1 base from J, leaving 5 bases between. Germline loops: CDR1 MDHEN, CDR2 SYDVKM. The length of the CDR3 is 12 residues. Study-level findings and limits: Donor demographics were predominantly white British with a female majority; clonal diversity may be underestimated. Researchers took repertoire samples only after the peak T cell response had come. Close to half of spike-specific TCRs reportedly recognize unmutated variant regions. The span of vaccine-associated CD4 TCRs extended across spike, with dominance at 160-218 and 743-854.

A note on this clone: No antigen is known for it.

This sequence was found in an adult who received the AZD1222 COVID-19 vaccine. The input for sequencing was peripheral blood, taken 28 days after the second AZD1222 dose. The chain links TRBV28 to TRBJ1-2; no reliable D call. For the CDR3, the DNA is TGTGCCAGCAGTGAGGTTAACTATGGCTACACCTTC. It codes for CASSEVNYGYTF.